The source of this T cell receptor (beta chain) is a study of beta chain features in type 1 diabetes. The study, taken as a whole, reports: Lower insertion and higher deletion counts appeared at VDJ junctions in type 1 diabetes patients. TCRB CDR3s were moderately but significantly shorter in Type 1 diabetes patients in all four CD4+ subsets.

Of note for this clone: Its antigen is unidentified.

Germline assignment: CDR1 SGHTA and CDR2 FQGNSA. The CDR3 has 14 amino acids. Trimming took off 5 bases at V and 5 bases at J, with 16 bases between the two ends. Every single donor gave one heparinised blood draw, and these averaged around 120 mL. Every bit of the isolated RNA underwent reverse transcription, so sequencing read expressed TCRB transcripts. Repertoires were generated with immunoSEQ multiplex PCR, while TCRdb's copy carries only in-frame clones and drops some. Among 160,000 or so clones listed, roughly 10% were seen once. Sequenced material: central memory CD4+ T cells from blood. This clonotype originated in a woman aged 30 to 39 with type 1 diabetes. The chain uses TRBV7-2 and TRBJ2-7, with D maybe TRBD2 (6 bases). CDR3 nucleotide sequence: TGTGCCAGCAGCCCCCGGCTAGCGTTGAACGAGCAGTACTTC. Protein: CASSPRLALNEQYF.